These 5 T cell receptor beta chains share one sample of origin, sequenced in a study of shared clonotypes between healthy human individuals. Generated by immunoSEQ multiplex PCR, the TCRdb table keeps only in-frame clones and is missing some. The sample includes some 2,100,000 clones, about 93% of them seen just once. CD8 cells classed as naive were CD45RO-negative and positively selected for CCR7, excluding terminally differentiated effector memory CD45RA+ cells. The sequencing sample was made of naive CD8+ T cells from PBMCs. These receptors all stem from a man between 18 and 35 years old in good health. Some clones in this sample may be carry-over from other donors' samples.

The chain joins TRBV6-5 to TRBJ2-1, with TRBD1 matching over 7 bases. Losses at the gene ends were 4 bases for V and 8 bases for J; bases not matched to a gene: 8. Per the germline V gene, CDR1 is MNHEY and CDR2 is SVGAGI. The CDR3 runs to 14 residues. The CDR3 sequence: CASSSIDRVHEQFF. As DNA, the CDR3 is TGTGCCAGCAGTTCCATAGACAGGGTCCATGAGCAGTTCTTC.

This chain links TRBV28 with TRBJ2-6; no clear D. CDR3 size: 15 residues. CDR1 is MDHEN, CDR2 SYDVKM, per germline. Trimming removed 5 bases from V and 0 bases from J, with 8 bases in between. The CDR3 sequence is CASSLPPSGANVLTF. The CDR3 nucleotides read TGTGCCAGCAGTCTACCCCCCTCTGGGGCCAACGTCCTGACTTTC.

The chain couples TRBV7-6 to TRBJ2-5, with 8 bases that match TRBD2. The CDR3 consists of 16 residues. Germline-derived CDR1 and CDR2 are SGHVS and FNYEAQ. The J segment lost 3 bases and the V segment lost 7 bases, leaving 13 bases of the junction unmatched. The CDR3 loop reads CASTSPLAGRKETQYF. The CDR3 DNA follows: TGTGCCAGCACCTCACCTCTAGCGGGTAGAAAAGAGACCCAGTACTTC.

J is TRBJ2-1 and V is TRBV14; TRBD1 matches 7 bases. V shed 4 bases, J shed 7 bases, and the junction held 7 bases outside the gene matches. The CDR3 extends over 14 amino acids. The germline CDR1 and CDR2 sequences are SGHDN and FVKESK. This CDR3 is CASSLQGGGNEQFF. The DNA of the CDR3 is TGTGCCAGCAGCCTTCAAGGGGGCGGGAATGAGCAGTTCTTC.

The chain links TRBV6-5 to TRBJ2-7; TRBD2 is a possible D gene (5 bases). The germline V and J ends were trimmed by 5 bases and 6 bases, with 11 bases remaining between them. Per the germline V gene, CDR1 is MNHEY and CDR2 is SVGAGI. The CDR3 is 12 amino acids. The CDR3 nucleotides are TGTGCCAGCAGTCCCCCTGAGGGCGAGCAGTACTTC. This encodes CASSPPEGEQYF.